This T cell receptor beta chain is from a study of cytomegalovirus exposure and HLA in healthy donors. PCR primers comprised 60 Vbeta and 13 Jbeta primers. The repertoire was sequenced with immunoSEQ multiplex PCR; TCRdb's copy has only in-frame clones and lacks some. The sample has under 200,000 clones, 65% to 70% seen once. As regards this clone: The antigen is unknown.

V was clipped by 2 bases and J by 6 bases; unmatched bases: 0. The CDR3 has 13 residues. Germline V CDR1 and CDR2: MNHEY, SMNVEV (reference sequence). Findings and limits, study-wide: There were some public TCRs occurring in many donors, but most TCR sequences were rare.

Source material: PBMCs. The clonotype comes from a woman aged 18-35 years in good health and CMV-seropositive. The gene calls are TRBV27 and TRBJ2-2; 7 positions agree with TRBD2. The DNA of the CDR3 is TGTGCCAGCAGTTTAGGGAGGGCCGGGGAGCTGTTTTTT. Translated: CASSLGRAGELFF.